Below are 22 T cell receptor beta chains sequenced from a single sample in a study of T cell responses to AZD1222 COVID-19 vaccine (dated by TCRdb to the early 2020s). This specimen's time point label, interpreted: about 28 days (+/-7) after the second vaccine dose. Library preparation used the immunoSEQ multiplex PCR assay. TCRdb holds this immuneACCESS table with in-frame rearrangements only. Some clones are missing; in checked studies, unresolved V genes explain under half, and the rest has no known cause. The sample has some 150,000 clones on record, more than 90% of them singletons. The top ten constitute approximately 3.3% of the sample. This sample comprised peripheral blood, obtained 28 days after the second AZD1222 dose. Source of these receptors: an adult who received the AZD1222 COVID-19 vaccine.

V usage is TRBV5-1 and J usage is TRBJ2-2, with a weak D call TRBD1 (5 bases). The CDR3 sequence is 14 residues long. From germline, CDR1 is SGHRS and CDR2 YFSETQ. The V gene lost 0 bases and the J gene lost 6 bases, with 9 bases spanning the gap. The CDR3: CASSLVTTAGELFF. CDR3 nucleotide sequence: TGCGCCAGCAGCTTGGTTACGACAGCCGGGGAGCTGTTTTTT.

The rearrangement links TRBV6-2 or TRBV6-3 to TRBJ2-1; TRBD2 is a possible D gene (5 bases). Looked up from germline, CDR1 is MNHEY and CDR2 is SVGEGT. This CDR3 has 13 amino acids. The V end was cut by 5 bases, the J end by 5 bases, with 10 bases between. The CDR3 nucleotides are TGTGCCAGCAGTCCGCGAGCGGACAATGAGCAGTTCTTC. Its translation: CASSPRADNEQFF.

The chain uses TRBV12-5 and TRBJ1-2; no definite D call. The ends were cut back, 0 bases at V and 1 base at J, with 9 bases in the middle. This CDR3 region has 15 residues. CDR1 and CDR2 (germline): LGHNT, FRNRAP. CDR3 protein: CASGLVRDNNYGYTF. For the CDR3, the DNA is TGTGCTAGTGGTTTGGTACGGGATAATAACTATGGCTACACCTTC.

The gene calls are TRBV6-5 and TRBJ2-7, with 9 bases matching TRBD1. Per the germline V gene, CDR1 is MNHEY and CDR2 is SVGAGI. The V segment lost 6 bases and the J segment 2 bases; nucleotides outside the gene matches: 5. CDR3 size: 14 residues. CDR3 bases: TGTGCCAGCAGGAAGGGACAGGGAACCTACGAGCAGTACTTC. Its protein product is CASRKGQGTYEQYF.

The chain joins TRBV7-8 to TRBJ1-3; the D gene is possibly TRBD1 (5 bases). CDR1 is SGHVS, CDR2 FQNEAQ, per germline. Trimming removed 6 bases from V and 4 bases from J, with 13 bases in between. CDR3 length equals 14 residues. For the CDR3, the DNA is TGTGCCAGCAGGTCCGGGACGCAGGGAAACACCATATATTTT. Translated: CASRSGTQGNTIYF. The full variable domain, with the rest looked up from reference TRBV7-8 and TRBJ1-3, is GAGVSQSPRYKVAKRGQDVALRCDPISGHVSLFWYQQALGQGPEFLTYFQNEAQLDKSGLPSDRFFAERPEGSVSTLKIQRTQQEDSAVYLCASRSGTQGNTIYFGEGSWLTVV.

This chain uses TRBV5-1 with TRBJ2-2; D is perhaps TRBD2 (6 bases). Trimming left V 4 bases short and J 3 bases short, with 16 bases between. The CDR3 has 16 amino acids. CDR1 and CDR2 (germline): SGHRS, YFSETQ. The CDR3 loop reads CASSPGTSKDTGELFF. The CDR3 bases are TGCGCCAGCAGCCCCGGGACTTCTAAGGACACCGGGGAGCTGTTTTTT.

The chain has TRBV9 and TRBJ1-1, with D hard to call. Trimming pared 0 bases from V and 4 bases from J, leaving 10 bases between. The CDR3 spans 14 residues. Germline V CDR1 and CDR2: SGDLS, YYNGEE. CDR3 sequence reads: CASSVDEGLTEAFF. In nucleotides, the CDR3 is TGTGCCAGCAGCGTAGACGAGGGTCTCACTGAAGCTTTCTTT.

The CDR3 sequence is CASRLGRESNGYTF. Here the CDR3 DNA reads TGTGCCAGCAGATTGGGAAGGGAGTCGAATGGCTACACCTTC. J is TRBJ1-2 and V is TRBV2; no clear D. V lost 6 bases to trimming and J lost 6 bases, with 17 bases between them. The CDR3 length is 14 residues. Germline CDR1 and CDR2: SNHLY and FYNNEI.

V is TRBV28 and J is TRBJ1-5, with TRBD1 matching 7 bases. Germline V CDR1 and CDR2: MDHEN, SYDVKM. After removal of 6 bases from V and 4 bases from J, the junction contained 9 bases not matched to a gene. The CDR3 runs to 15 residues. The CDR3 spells CASSQDRVLNQPQHF. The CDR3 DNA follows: TGTGCCAGCAGCCAAGACAGGGTGCTGAATCAGCCCCAGCATTTT.

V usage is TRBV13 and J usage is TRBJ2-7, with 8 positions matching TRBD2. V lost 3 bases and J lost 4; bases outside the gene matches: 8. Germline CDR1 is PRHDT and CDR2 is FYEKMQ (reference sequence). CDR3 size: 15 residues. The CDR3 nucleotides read TGTGCCAGCAGCTTGAGCGGGAGCGCCCAGTACGAGCAGTACTTC. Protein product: CASSLSGSAQYEQYF. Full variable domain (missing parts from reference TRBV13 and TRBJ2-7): AAGVIQSPRHLIKEKRETATLKCYPIPRHDTVYWYQQGPGQDPQFLISFYEKMQSDKGSIPDRFSAQQFSDYHSELNMSSLELGDSALYFCASSLSGSAQYEQYFGPGTRLTVT.

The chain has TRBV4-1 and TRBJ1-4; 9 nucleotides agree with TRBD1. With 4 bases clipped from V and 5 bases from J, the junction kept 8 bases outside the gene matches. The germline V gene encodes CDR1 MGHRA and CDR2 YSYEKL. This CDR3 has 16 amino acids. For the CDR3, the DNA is TGCGCCAGCAGCCGAAAGACAGGGGGGGTGAATGAAAAACTGTTTTTT. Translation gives CASSRKTGGVNEKLFF.

The CDR3 DNA sequence: TGTGCCTGGACAATTGTGGACAGGATTAACTATGGCTACACCTTC. Its protein is CAWTIVDRINYGYTF. The rearrangement joins TRBV30 to TRBJ1-2; 7 bases line up with TRBD1. The CDR3 covers 15 residues. J lost 1 base, V lost 4 bases, and 9 bases had no gene match. CDR1 and CDR2 (germline): GTSNPN, SVGIG (reference sequence).

The CDR3 here is CASSTDRFYNSPLHF. The CDR3 nucleotides read TGTGCCAGCAGTACTGACAGGTTCTATAATTCACCCCTCCACTTT. V gene TRBV2 combines with J gene TRBJ1-6; possible D gene TRBD1, 6 bases. The CDR3 contains 15 residues. Germline CDR1 reads SNHLY; CDR2 reads FYNNEI. V lost 5 bases and J lost 3, with 11 bases in between.

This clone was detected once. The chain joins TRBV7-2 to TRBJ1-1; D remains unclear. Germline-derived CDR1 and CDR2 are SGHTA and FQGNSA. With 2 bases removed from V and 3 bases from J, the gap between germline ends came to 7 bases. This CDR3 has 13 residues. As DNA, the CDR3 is TGTGCCAGCAGCTTATTTCAGGACACTGAAGCTTTCTTT. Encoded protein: CASSLFQDTEAFF.

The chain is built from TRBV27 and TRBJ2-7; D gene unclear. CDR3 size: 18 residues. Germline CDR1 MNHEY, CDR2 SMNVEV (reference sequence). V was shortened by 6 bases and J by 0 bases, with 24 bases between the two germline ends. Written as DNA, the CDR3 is TGTGCCAGCAGCCGACGTCTTGACTGGATTCCCGACTCCTACGAGCAGTACTTC. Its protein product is CASSRRLDWIPDSYEQYF.

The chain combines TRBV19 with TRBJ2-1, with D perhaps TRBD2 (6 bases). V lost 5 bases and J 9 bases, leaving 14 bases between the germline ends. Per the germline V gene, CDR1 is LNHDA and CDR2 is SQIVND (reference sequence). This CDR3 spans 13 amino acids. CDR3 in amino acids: CASSPLAPTEQFF. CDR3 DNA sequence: TGTGCCAGTAGTCCCCTAGCGCCCACTGAGCAGTTCTTC.

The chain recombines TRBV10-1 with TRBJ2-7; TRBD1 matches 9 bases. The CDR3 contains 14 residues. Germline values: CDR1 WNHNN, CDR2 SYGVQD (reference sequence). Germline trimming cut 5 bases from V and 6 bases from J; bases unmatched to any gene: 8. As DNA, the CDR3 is TGCGCCAGCAGTCCGGGACAGGGCTTATCCGAGCAGTACTTC. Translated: CASSPGQGLSEQYF.

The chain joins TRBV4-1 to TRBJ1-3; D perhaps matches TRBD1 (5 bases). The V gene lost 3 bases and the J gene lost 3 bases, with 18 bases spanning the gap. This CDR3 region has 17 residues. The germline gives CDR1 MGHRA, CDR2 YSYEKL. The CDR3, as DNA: TGCGCCAGCAGCCAGAACTCAAGAGGGACGGATGGAAACACCATATATTTT. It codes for CASSQNSRGTDGNTIYF.

The CDR3 loop reads CASSQDTLGIALGYTF. The DNA of the CDR3 is TGTGCCAGCAGCCAAGACACTCTAGGTATCGCTCTCGGCTACACCTTC. The V and J genes are TRBV4-2 and TRBJ1-2; the D is unclear. Germline CDR1 and CDR2: LGHNA and YNFKEQ. Trimming pared 0 bases from V and 8 bases from J, leaving 19 bases between. This CDR3 is 16 amino acids long.

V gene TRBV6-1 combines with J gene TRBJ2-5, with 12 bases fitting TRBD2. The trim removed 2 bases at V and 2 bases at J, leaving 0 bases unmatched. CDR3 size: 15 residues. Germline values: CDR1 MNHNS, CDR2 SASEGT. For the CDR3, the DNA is TGTGCCAGCAGTGAACTAGCGGGAGGGCAAGAGACCCAGTACTTC. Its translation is CASSELAGGQETQYF.

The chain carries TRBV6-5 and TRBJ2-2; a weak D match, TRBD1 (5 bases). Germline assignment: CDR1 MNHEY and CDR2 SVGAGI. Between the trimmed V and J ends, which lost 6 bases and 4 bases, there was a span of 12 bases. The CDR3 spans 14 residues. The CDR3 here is CASRPTGTTGELFF. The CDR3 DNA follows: TGTGCCAGCAGACCTACAGGTACCACCGGGGAGCTGTTTTTT.

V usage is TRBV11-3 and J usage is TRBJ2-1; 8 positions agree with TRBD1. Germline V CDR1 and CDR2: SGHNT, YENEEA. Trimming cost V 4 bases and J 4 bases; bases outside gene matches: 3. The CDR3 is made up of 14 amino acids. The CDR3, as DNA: TGTGCCAGCAGCTCCGGACAGGGTTACAATGAGCAGTTCTTC. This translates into CASSSGQGYNEQFF.